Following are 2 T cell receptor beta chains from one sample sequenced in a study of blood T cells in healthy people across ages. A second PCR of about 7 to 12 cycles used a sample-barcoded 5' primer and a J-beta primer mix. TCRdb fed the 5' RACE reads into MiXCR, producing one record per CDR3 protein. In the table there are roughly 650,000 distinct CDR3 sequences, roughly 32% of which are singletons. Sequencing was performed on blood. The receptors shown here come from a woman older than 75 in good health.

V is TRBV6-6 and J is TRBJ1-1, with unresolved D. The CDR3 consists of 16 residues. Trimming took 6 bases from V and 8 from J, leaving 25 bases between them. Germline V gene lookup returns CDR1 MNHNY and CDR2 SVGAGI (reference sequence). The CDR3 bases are TGTGCCAGCAGCCCACGAACTCCAGGCAGCGGAGGAGAAGCTTTCTTT. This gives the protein CASSPRTPGSGGEAFF.

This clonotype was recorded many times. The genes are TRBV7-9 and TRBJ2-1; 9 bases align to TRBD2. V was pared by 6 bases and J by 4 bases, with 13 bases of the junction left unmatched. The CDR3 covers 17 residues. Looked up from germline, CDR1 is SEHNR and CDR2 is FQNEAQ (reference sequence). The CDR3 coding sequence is TGTGCCAGCAGTAACTCCCCGGGACTAGCAGAATACAATGAGCAGTTCTTC. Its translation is CASSNSPGLAEYNEQFF.